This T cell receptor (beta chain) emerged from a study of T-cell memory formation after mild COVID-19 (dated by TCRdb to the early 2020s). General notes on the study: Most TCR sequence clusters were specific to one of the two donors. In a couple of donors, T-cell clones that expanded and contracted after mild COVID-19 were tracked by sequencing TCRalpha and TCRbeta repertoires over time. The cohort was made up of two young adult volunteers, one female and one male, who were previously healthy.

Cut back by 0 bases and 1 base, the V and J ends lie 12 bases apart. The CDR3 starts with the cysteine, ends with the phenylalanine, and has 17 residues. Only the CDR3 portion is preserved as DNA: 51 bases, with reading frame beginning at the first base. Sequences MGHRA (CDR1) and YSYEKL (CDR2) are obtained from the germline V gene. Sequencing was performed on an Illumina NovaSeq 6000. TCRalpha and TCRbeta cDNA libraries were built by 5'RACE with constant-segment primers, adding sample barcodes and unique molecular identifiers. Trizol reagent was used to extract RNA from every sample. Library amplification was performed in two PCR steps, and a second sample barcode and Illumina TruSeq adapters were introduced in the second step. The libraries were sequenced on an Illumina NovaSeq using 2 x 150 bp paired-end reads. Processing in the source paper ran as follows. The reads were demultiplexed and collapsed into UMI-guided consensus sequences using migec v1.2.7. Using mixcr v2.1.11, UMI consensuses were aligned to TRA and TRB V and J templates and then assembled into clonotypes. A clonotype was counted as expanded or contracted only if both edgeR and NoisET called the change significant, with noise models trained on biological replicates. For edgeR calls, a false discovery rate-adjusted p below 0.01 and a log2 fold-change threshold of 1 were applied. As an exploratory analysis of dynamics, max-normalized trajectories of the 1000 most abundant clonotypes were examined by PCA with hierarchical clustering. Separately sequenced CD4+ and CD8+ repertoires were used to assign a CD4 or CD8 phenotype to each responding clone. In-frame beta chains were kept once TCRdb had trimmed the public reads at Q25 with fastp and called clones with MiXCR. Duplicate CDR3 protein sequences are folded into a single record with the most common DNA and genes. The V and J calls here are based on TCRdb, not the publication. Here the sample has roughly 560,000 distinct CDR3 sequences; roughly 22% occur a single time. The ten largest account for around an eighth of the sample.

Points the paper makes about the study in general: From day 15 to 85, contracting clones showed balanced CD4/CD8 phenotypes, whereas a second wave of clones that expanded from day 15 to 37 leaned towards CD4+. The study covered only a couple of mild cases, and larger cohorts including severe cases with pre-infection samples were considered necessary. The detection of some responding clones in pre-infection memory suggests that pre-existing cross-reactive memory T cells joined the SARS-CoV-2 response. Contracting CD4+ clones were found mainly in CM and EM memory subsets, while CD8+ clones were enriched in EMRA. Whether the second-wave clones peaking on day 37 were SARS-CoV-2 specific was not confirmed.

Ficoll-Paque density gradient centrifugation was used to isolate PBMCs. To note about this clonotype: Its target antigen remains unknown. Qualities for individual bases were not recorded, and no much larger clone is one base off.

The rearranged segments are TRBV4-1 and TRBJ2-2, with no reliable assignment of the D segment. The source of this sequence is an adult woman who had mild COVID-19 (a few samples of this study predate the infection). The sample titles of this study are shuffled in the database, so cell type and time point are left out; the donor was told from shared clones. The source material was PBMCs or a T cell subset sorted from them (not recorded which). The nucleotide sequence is TGCGCCAGCAGCCAAGACCTCTGGAGACAGAACACCGGGGAGCTGTTTTTT. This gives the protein CASSQDLWRQNTGELFF.